A selection of T cell receptor beta chains follows, all from one sample in a study of Ad26.COV2.S vaccination and SARS-CoV-2 variants. The method was immunoSEQ multiplex PCR; TCRdb's version includes in-frame clones alone and lacks a portion of them. This table has 300,000 to 400,000 clones, around 86% appearing once. The sequences come from peripheral blood, collected in a trial of Ad26.COV2.S vaccine versus placebo. The receptors come from a person between 18 and 65 years old who received the Ad26.COV2.S COVID-19 vaccine or a placebo. CDR3s include the opening cysteine and the closing phenylalanine or tryptophan. The order of the fields is D gene, J gene, V gene, clone size, CDR3 DNA, CDR3 protein. D genes are given only for firm matches. Clone size appears in some rows only: once, few, many, or a class for an expanded clone.

>.|TRBJ1-1|TRBV4-1|.
TGCGCCAGCAGCGCCTCGGGAGCTGGCACTGAAGCTTTCTTT
CASSASGAGTEAFF
>.|TRBJ2-3|TRBV5-1|.
TGCGCCAGCAGGTTAGGGTCAGATACGCAGTATTTT
CASRLGSDTQYF
>.|TRBJ1-2|TRBV11-2|.
TGTGCCAGCAGCTCCGGATATGGCTACACCTTC
CASSSGYGYTF
>TRBD1|TRBJ1-6|TRBV19|.
TGTGCCAGTAGTAGGACAGGGGGTAGATCACCCCTCCACTTT
CASSRTGGRSPLHF
>.|TRBJ1-3|TRBV3-1/TRBV3-2|.
TGTGCCAGCACCGGCGGTGGGAACACCATATATTTT
CASTGGGNTIYF
>.|TRBJ2-5|TRBV6-2/TRBV6-3|.
TGTGCCAGCAGTCGGTCTTGGGGTTCGGCCGAGACCCAGTACTTC
CASSRSWGSAETQYF
>.|TRBJ2-2|TRBV9|.
TGTGCCAGCAGCGTAGAAATCACCGGGGAGCTGTTTTTT
CASSVEITGELFF
>.|TRBJ2-1|TRBV7-9|.
TGTGCCAGCAGCTCCCGAGGAGGGACGTCCCATGAGCAGTTCTTC
CASSSRGGTSHEQFF
>.|TRBJ1-2|TRBV4-1|.
TGCGCCAGCAGCCCAGGGACCTCGGTACTTAACTATGGCTACACCTTC
CASSPGTSVLNYGYTF
>.|TRBJ1-1|TRBV6-5|.
TGTGCCAGCTTCTGGAAGGGGTCCCTGAACACTGAAGCTTTCTTT
CASFWKGSLNTEAFF
>.|TRBJ2-7|TRBV6-2/TRBV6-3|.
TGTGCCAGCAGTTATCCGGACGGTACCTACGAGCAGTACTTC
CASSYPDGTYEQYF
>.|TRBJ2-5|TRBV4-3|.
TGCGCCAGCAGCCCGGACTCGGGTGAGACCCAGTACTTC
CASSPDSGETQYF
>.|TRBJ1-2|TRBV4-3|.
TGCGCCAGCAGCCAGTACAGGGTGTCAGACTATGGCTACACCTTC
CASSQYRVSDYGYTF
>.|TRBJ1-5|TRBV6-2/TRBV6-3|.
TGTGCCAGCAGTTACTCGGCGGAATATAGCAATCAGCCCCAGCATTTT
CASSYSAEYSNQPQHF
>.|TRBJ2-1|TRBV10-3|many
TGTGCCATCAGTGAGCTTAATGAGCAGTTCTTC
CAISELNEQFF
>TRBD2|TRBJ2-4|TRBV4-2|.
TGTGCCAGCAGCCAAGAGGGGGGGGCCAAAAACATTCAGTACTTC
CASSQEGGAKNIQYF
>.|TRBJ2-7|TRBV23-1|.
TGCGCCAGCAGTCAATCGGAGGGAATCGACGAGCAGTACTTC
CASSQSEGIDEQYF
>TRBD1|TRBJ2-7|TRBV7-2|.
TGTGCCAGCAGCCCTCGACAGGGCGGAGAGCAGTACTTC
CASSPRQGGEQYF
>.|TRBJ1-6|TRBV6-2/TRBV6-3|.
TGTGCCAGCAGTACCTGGCTAGGACCTTCCTATAATTCACCCCTCCACTTT
CASSTWLGPSYNSPLHF
>.|TRBJ1-1|TRBV29-1|.
TGCAGCGTTGCCCCCGGGGAGAACACTGAAGCTTTCTTT
CSVAPGENTEAFF
>.|TRBJ1-5|TRBV7-9|once
TGTGCCAGCAGCTTAGGCTTTAGCGGCAATCAGCCCCAGCATTTT
CASSLGFSGNQPQHF
>TRBD1|TRBJ1-2|TRBV7-2|.
TGTGCCAGCAGCCTGCCAGACAGGGAATCTGGCTACACCTTC
CASSLPDRESGYTF
>.|TRBJ2-7|TRBV5-5|.
TGTGCCAGCAGCTCCGAGCTACAGCCGTCCTACGAGCAGTACTTC
CASSSELQPSYEQYF
>.|TRBJ1-4|TRBV7-9|.
TGTGCCAGCAGCTTAGGGGGAAATGAAAAACTGTTTTTT
CASSLGGNEKLFF
>.|TRBJ2-5|TRBV5-6|.
TGTGCCAGCAGCTTGGTTAGGGACAAAGGGGAGACCCAGTACTTC
CASSLVRDKGETQYF
>TRBD2|TRBJ2-3|TRBV6-4|.
TGTGCCAGCAGTGTTATAGCGGGGGGCACAGATACGCAGTATTTT
CASSVIAGGTDTQYF
>.|TRBJ1-1|TRBV2|.
TGTGCCAGCAGCGCAGGAGGACTCGGACAAAAACTGGGAGCTTTCTTT
CASSAGGLGQKLGAFF